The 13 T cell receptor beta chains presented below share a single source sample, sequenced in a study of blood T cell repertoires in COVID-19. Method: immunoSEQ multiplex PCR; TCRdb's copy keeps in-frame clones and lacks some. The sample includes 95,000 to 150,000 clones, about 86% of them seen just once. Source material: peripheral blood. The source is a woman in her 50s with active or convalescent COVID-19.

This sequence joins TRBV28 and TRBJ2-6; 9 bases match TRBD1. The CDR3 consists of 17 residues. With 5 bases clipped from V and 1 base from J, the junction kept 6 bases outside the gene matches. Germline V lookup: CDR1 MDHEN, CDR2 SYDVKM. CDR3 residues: CASSALTGGSGANVLTF. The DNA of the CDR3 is TGTGCCAGCAGTGCTCTGACAGGGGGTTCTGGGGCCAACGTCCTGACTTTC.

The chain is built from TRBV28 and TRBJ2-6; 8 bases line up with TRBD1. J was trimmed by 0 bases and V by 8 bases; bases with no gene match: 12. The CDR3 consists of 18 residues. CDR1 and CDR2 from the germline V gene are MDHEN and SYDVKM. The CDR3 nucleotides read TGTGCCAGCTCCGCTGGGGAGACAGGGGTCTCTGGGGCCAACGTCCTGACTTTC. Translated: CASSAGETGVSGANVLTF.

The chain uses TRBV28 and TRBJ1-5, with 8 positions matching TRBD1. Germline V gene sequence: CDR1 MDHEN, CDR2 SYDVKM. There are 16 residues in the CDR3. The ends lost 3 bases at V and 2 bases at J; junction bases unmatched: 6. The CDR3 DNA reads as TGTGCCAGCAGTTTGGTGGACAGGGTGGGCAATCAGCCCCAGCATTTT. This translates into CASSLVDRVGNQPQHF.

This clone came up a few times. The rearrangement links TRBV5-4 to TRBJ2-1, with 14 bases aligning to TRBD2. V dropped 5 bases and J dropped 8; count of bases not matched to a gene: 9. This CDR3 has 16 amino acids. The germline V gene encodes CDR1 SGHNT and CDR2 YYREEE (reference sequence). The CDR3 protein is CASSPPGTSGSHEQFF. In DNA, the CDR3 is TGTGCCAGCAGTCCCCCCGGGACTAGCGGGAGTCATGAGCAGTTCTTC. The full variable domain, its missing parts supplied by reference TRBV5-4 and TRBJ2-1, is ETGVTQSPTHLIKTRGQQVTLRCSSQSGHNTVSWYQQALGQGPQFIFQYYREEENGRGNFPPRFSGLQFPNYSSELNVNALELDDSALYLCASSPPGTSGSHEQFFGPGTRLTVL.

Written as DNA, the CDR3 is TGTGCCAGCAGTCCCTTCCGTGGGACATCGAACACTGAAGCTTTCTTT. Translated, it gives CASSPFRGTSNTEAFF. The rearrangement links TRBV25-1 to TRBJ1-1; D may be TRBD1 (6 bases). CDR1 is MGHDK and CDR2 is SYGVNS in the germline V gene. Trimming took 5 bases from V and 1 from J, leaving 17 bases between them. This CDR3 spans 16 amino acids.

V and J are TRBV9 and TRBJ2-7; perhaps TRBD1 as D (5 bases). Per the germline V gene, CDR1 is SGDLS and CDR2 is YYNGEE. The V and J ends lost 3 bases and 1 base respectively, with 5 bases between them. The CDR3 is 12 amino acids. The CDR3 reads CASSGQSYEQYF. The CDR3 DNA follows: TGTGCCAGCAGCGGACAGTCCTACGAGCAGTACTTC.

In DNA, the CDR3 is TGTGCCAGTACGAAGGGGGCGACTAACTATGGCTACACCTTC. Translating it yields CASTKGATNYGYTF. V and J are TRBV19 and TRBJ1-2, with 7 bases matching TRBD1. The CDR3 is 14 amino acids. The J segment lost 0 bases and the V segment lost 7 bases, leaving 5 bases of the junction unmatched. Germline-derived CDR1 and CDR2 are LNHDA and SQIVND (reference sequence). Full variable domain (outside the CDR3, taken from reference TRBV19 and TRBJ1-2): DGGITQSPKYLFRKEGQNVTLSCEQNLNHDAMYWYRQDPGQGLRLIYYSQIVNDFQKGDIAEGYSVSREKKESFPLTVTSAQKNPTAFYLCASTKGATNYGYTFGSGTRLTVV.

The CDR3 region is CATSRDWDRGTEAFF. CDR3 nucleotides: TGTGCCACCAGCAGAGATTGGGACAGGGGCACTGAAGCTTTCTTT. The J gene is TRBJ1-1, the V gene TRBV15; the match to TRBD1 covers 10 bases. Trimming at V came to 0 bases and at J to 4 bases, leaving 2 bases not matched to a gene. The CDR3 extends over 15 amino acids. Germline V gene data show CDR1 as LNHNV and CDR2 as YYDKDF (reference sequence).

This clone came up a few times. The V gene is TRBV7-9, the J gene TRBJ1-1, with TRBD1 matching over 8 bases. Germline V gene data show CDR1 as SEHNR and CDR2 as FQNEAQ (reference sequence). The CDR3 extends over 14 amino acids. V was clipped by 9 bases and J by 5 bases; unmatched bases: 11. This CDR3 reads CARRAGTGGTEAFF. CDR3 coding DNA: TGTGCCAGGAGGGCAGGGACAGGCGGGACTGAAGCTTTCTTT.

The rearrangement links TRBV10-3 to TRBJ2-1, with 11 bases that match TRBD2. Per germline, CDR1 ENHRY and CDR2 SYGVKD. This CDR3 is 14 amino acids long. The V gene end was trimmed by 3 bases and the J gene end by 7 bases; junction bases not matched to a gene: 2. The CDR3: CAISDSGRGNEQFF. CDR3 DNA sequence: TGTGCCATCAGTGATAGCGGGAGGGGTAATGAGCAGTTCTTC.

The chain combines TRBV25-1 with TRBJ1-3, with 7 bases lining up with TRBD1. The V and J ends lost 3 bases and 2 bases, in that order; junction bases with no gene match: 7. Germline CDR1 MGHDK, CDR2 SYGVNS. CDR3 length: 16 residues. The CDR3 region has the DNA TGTGCCAGCAGTGATCCAGGCAGGGGGGCTGGAAACACCATATATTTT. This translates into CASSDPGRGAGNTIYF.

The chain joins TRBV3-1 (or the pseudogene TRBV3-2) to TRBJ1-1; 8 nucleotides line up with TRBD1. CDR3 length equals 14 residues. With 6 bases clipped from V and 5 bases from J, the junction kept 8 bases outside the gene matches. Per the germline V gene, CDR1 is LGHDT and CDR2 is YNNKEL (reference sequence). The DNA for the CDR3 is TGTGCCAGCAGGCCAGGGGGCGGGTATACTGAAGCTTTCTTT. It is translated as CASRPGGGYTEAFF.

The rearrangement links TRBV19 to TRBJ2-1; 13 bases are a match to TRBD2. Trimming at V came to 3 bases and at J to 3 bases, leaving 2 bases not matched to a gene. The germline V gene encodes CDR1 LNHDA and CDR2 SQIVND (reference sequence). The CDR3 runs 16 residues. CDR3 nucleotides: TGTGCCAGTAGTATGGGACTAGCGGGACTCTACAATGAGCAGTTCTTC. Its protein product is CASSMGLAGLYNEQFF.